This T cell receptor (beta chain) was found in a study of T-cell reconstitution after alpha-beta-depleted transplantation in children. Unique molecular identifiers were used in preparing the TCRbeta library. TCRdb reprocessed the PCR reads with MiXCR, giving one entry per CDR3 protein. The profile covers about 410,000 distinct CDR3 sequences, with around 21% appearing a single time and around 4% taken by the ten largest. This clonotype showed up many times. The CDR3 contains 14 residues. The germline V gene has CDR1 SGHDT and CDR2 YYEEEE. Trimming pared 5 bases from V and 7 bases from J, leaving 16 bases between.

This specimen consisted of PBMCs from the stem cell graft donor, obtained from the stem cell graft. The V gene is TRBV5-6, the J gene TRBJ2-1; no definite D call. This TCR came from a human donor who donated a stem cell graft to a child with acute myeloid leukemia. In DNA form, the CDR3 reads TGTGCCAGCAGAACAACGTGGGTGCGTAATGAGCAGTTCTTC. This gives the protein CASRTTWVRNEQFF.